This passage covers 27 T cell receptor beta chains from one sample sequenced in a study of blood T cell repertoires in COVID-19. Some clones are missing from TCRdb's copy, which holds only in-frame ones; the method was immunoSEQ multiplex PCR. This table has about 23,000 clones, 88% appearing once. What was sequenced was peripheral blood. The receptors originated from a man aged 70-80 years in a cohort sampled during active COVID-19.

The V call is TRBV5-5, the J call TRBJ2-7; 7 nucleotides align to TRBD1. Germline CDR1 and CDR2: SGHKS and YYEKEE (reference sequence). The CDR3 runs 15 residues. V gave up 5 bases and J gave up 3 bases; unmatched junction bases: 11. This chain's CDR3 is CASREATGPHYEQYF. The CDR3, as DNA: TGTGCCAGCAGGGAAGCGACAGGGCCTCACTACGAGCAGTACTTC.

V usage is TRBV28 and J usage is TRBJ1-5, with 9 bases lining up with TRBD1. This CDR3 has 12 amino acids. J gave up 7 bases and V 8 bases, and 3 bases lay outside the gene matches. Germline V lookup: CDR1 MDHEN, CDR2 SYDVKM. The CDR3 sequence is CASRQGGQPQHF. The CDR3 DNA follows: TGTGCCAGCCGACAGGGGGGCCAGCCCCAGCATTTT.

The genes are TRBV27 and TRBJ1-6, with D tentatively TRBD1 (6 bases). The V end was cut by 6 bases, the J end by 7 bases, with 22 bases between. The CDR3 extends over 17 amino acids. Per germline, CDR1 MNHEY and CDR2 SMNVEV (reference sequence). The CDR3 protein is CASSSPVGRGRNSPLHF. The CDR3 bases are TGTGCCAGCAGCTCCCCGGTTGGGCGGGGGCGGAATTCACCCCTCCACTTT.

The chain recombines TRBV4-1 with TRBJ2-5; D might be TRBD2 (7 bases). V lost 0 bases and J 3 bases, leaving 14 bases between the germline ends. The CDR3 is made up of 16 amino acids. From germline, CDR1 is MGHRA and CDR2 YSYEKL. As DNA, the CDR3 is TGCGCCAGCAGCCAAGATAGGGGGACTACAAAAGAGACCCAGTACTTC. Translation gives CASSQDRGTTKETQYF.

CDR3 DNA: TGTGCAAGTCGCCCGAAGGTTCCAGCGGAAATAAACACCGGGGAGCTGTTTTTT. It specifies CASRPKVPAEINTGELFF. The chain links TRBV12-2 to TRBJ2-2; TRBD2 is the table's D call, not checked against the DNA. TRBV12-2 is a documented pseudogene. The CDR3 runs to 18 residues.

The V gene is TRBV10-3, the J gene TRBJ2-7; weak D call: TRBD1 (6 bases). The germline V and J ends were trimmed by 6 bases and 3 bases, with 9 bases remaining between them. Germline loops: CDR1 ENHRY, CDR2 SYGVKD. There are 12 residues in the CDR3. Here the CDR3 reads CAIRGTNYEQYF. CDR3 nucleotides: TGTGCCATCAGGGGGACAAACTACGAGCAGTACTTC.

V usage is TRBV2 and J usage is TRBJ1-5; D is unresolved. The V end was cut by 5 bases, the J end by 0 bases, with 8 bases between. CDR3 length equals 14 residues. The germline CDR1 and CDR2 sequences are SNHLY and FYNNEI. Here the CDR3 DNA reads TGTGCCAGCAGTCGGGATTATAGCAATCAGCCCCAGCATTTT. This sequence encodes CASSRDYSNQPQHF.

This clone was detected only once. The chain combines TRBV28 with TRBJ1-2; perhaps TRBD1 as D (6 bases). The length of the CDR3 is 14 residues. In germline, CDR1 is MDHEN, CDR2 SYDVKM. V lost 6 bases and J lost 0, with 11 bases in between. CDR3 sequence reads: CASRTGPTNYGYTF. As DNA, the CDR3 is TGTGCCAGCAGGACAGGCCCGACTAACTATGGCTACACCTTC.

The rearrangement links TRBV6-5 to TRBJ1-3, with a possible D match to TRBD1 (5 bases). Per germline, CDR1 MNHEY and CDR2 SVGAGI. CDR3 length equals 15 residues. Trimming took off 6 bases at V and 4 bases at J, with 16 bases between the two ends. The CDR3 bases are TGTGCCAGCAGAACCACTCAGGGATACGGAAACACCATATATTTT. Amino acids: CASRTTQGYGNTIYF.

The chain joins TRBV6-1 to TRBJ1-1; D is unresolved. V gave up 2 bases and J gave up 1 base, with 8 bases separating them. The CDR3 is 14 residues long. The germline V gene has CDR1 MNHNS and CDR2 SASEGT. This CDR3 reads CASSEQLKNTEAFF. The DNA for the CDR3 is TGTGCCAGCAGTGAACAACTTAAGAACACTGAAGCTTTCTTT.

This chain connects TRBV11-2 to TRBJ2-5, with 9 positions matching TRBD1. Germline CDR1 is SGHAT and CDR2 is FQNNGV. The CDR3 runs 14 residues. Unmatched junction bases numbered 8, after V lost 5 bases and J lost 7 bases. This chain's CDR3 is CASSLYRGPSTQYF. The CDR3 coding sequence is TGTGCCAGCAGCCTCTACAGGGGGCCATCGACCCAGTACTTC.

This clone was observed once. J is TRBJ1-2 and V is TRBV6-1, with D perhaps TRBD1 (6 bases). V lost 2 bases and J 2 bases, leaving 12 bases between the germline ends. Germline V lookup: CDR1 MNHNS, CDR2 SASEGT. CDR3 size: 15 residues. This chain's CDR3 is CASSERTAANYGYTF. The CDR3, as DNA: TGTGCCAGCAGTGAAAGGACAGCCGCGAACTATGGCTACACCTTC.

This clone was detected a few times. The chain recombines TRBV7-2 with TRBJ2-3; TRBD2 matches 11 bases. Germline V CDR1 and CDR2: SGHTA, FQGNSA. V was pared by 5 bases and J by 2 bases, with 12 bases of the junction left unmatched. This CDR3 is built from 18 residues. Here the CDR3 DNA reads TGTGCCAGCAGCCCCAGTGGGGCTAGCGGGAGGTACACAGATACGCAGTATTTT. It codes for CASSPSGASGRYTDTQYF.

V gene TRBV6-6 combines with J gene TRBJ2-7; tentatively, D is TRBD2 (7 bases). Germline-derived CDR1 and CDR2 are MNHNY and SVGAGI (reference sequence). CDR3 length: 13 residues. Between the trimmed V and J ends, which lost 5 bases and 3 bases, there was a span of 11 bases. CDR3 in DNA: TGTGCCAGCAGTGCAGGGGACTACTACGAGCAGTACTTC. Its translation is CASSAGDYYEQYF.

This sequence joins TRBV10-3 and TRBJ1-1, with D possibly TRBD1 on 6 matching bases. V was shortened by 0 bases and J by 4 bases, with 12 bases between the two germline ends. The germline gives CDR1 ENHRY, CDR2 SYGVKD. This CDR3 has 15 residues. The CDR3 DNA reads TGTGCCATCAGTGAGTCTAAAGGGGGACCCACTGAAGCTTTCTTT. Translating it yields CAISESKGGPTEAFF.

The J gene is TRBJ2-5, the V gene TRBV7-8, with D maybe TRBD2 (6 bases). CDR3 size: 12 residues. Germline V gene sequence: CDR1 SGHVS, CDR2 FQNEAQ. The V end lost 3 bases, the J end lost 10 bases, and 12 bases lay between the germline ends. CDR3 region: CASSFSMGGQYF. The CDR3 region has the DNA TGTGCCAGCAGCTTTAGTATGGGGGGCCAGTACTTC.

This clone was found once. The rearrangement uses TRBV11-2 and TRBJ1-2; weak D call: TRBD1 (6 bases). V lost 4 bases and J 4 bases, leaving 16 bases between the germline ends. Germline V gives CDR1 SGHAT, CDR2 FQNNGV. The length of the CDR3 is 15 residues. CDR3 DNA sequence: TGTGCCAGCAGCTCAGACAGGAGGGGTCTCTATGGCTACACCTTC. This encodes CASSSDRRGLYGYTF.

The J gene is TRBJ1-1, the V gene TRBV19, with 7 bases aligning to TRBD1. Per germline, CDR1 LNHDA and CDR2 SQIVND (reference sequence). Trimming cost V 10 bases and J 0 bases; bases outside gene matches: 8. CDR3 length equals 14 residues. The CDR3 protein is CATNSQGMNTEAFF. The CDR3 bases are TGTGCCACCAATTCACAGGGGATGAACACTGAAGCTTTCTTT.

The chain is built from TRBV5-1 and TRBJ1-2, with D possibly TRBD1 on 5 matching bases. The CDR3 consists of 13 residues. Germline V gives CDR1 SGHRS, CDR2 YFSETQ. The ends were cut back, 2 bases at V and 4 bases at J, with 9 bases in the middle. CDR3 loop: CASSFAQGYGYTF. In nucleotides, the CDR3 is TGCGCCAGCAGCTTCGCGCAGGGCTATGGCTACACCTTC.

In its sample, this clone was seen once. The J gene is TRBJ2-1, the V gene TRBV10-3; 7 nucleotides align to TRBD2. Germline V gives CDR1 ENHRY, CDR2 SYGVKD. The CDR3 extends over 15 amino acids. V lost 2 bases, J lost 3 bases, and 4 bases stayed unmatched. This CDR3 is CAISETRDYYNEQFF. The CDR3 nucleotides are TGTGCCATCAGTGAGACGAGGGACTACTACAATGAGCAGTTCTTC.

The chain is built from TRBV28 and TRBJ1-2, with D possibly matching TRBD1 (5 bases). The V gene's germline CDR1 is MDHEN and CDR2 SYDVKM. The CDR3 runs to 14 residues. The V and J ends lost 7 bases and 0 bases respectively, with 12 bases between them. CDR3 in amino acids: CASIPGGANYGYTF. CDR3 sequence (DNA): TGTGCCAGCATCCCCGGGGGAGCTAACTATGGCTACACCTTC.

This clone was found once. This rearrangement joins TRBV7-3 to TRBJ2-2; TRBD2 might be the D (6 bases). Looked up from germline, CDR1 is SGHTA and CDR2 is FQGTGA. V was shortened by 6 bases and J by 1 base, with 15 bases between the two germline ends. The CDR3 is 16 amino acids. The DNA for the CDR3 is TGTGCCAGCAGTCCCCTGGGGGGTCTGAACACCGGGGAGCTGTTTTTT. Its protein is CASSPLGGLNTGELFF.

The chain employs TRBV4-1 and TRBJ1-5; 9 nucleotides align to TRBD1. The CDR3 has 15 amino acids. The germline V gene encodes CDR1 MGHRA and CDR2 YSYEKL. Germline trimming cut 4 bases from V and 0 bases from J; bases unmatched to any gene: 1. In DNA form, the CDR3 reads TGCGCCAGCAGCCGGACAGGGGATAGCAATCAGCCCCAGCATTTT. Amino acid sequence: CASSRTGDSNQPQHF.

CDR3 nucleotides: TGCGCCAGCAGCCCTTCCGGGACAGGGGTCCTTGGAGCTTTCTTT. It yields the protein CASSPSGTGVLGAFF. The chain combines TRBV4-3 with TRBJ1-1; TRBD1 matches 10 bases. Germline V CDR1 and CDR2: LGHNA, YSLEER. The V gene end was trimmed by 4 bases and the J gene end by 10 bases; junction bases not matched to a gene: 12. CDR3 size: 15 residues.

The V and J genes are TRBV7-8 and TRBJ2-2; the match to TRBD1 covers 10 bases. The CDR3 covers 15 residues. V shed 5 bases and J 8 bases; nucleotides not matched to a gene: 8. The V gene's germline CDR1 is SGHVS and CDR2 FQNEAQ. This chain's CDR3 is CASSRGDRGPGELFF. The CDR3 nucleotides read TGTGCCAGCAGCCGGGGGGACAGGGGTCCTGGGGAGCTGTTTTTT.

The chain carries TRBV6-5 and TRBJ2-2; D perhaps matches TRBD2 (5 bases). The CDR3 totals 14 residues. Germline V gene data show CDR1 as MNHEY and CDR2 as SVGAGI. Trimming cost V 6 bases and J 3 bases, with 11 bases left between them. CDR3 region: CASRKNSDTGELFF. In DNA, the CDR3 is TGTGCCAGCAGAAAGAATAGCGACACCGGGGAGCTGTTTTTT.

The DNA for the CDR3 is TGCGCCAGCAGCTTGACGGTGCTATCTGAAAAACTGTTTTTT. Its protein product is CASSLTVLSEKLFF. V is TRBV5-1 and J is TRBJ1-4; no clear D. The CDR3 length is 14 residues. V was shortened by 1 base and J by 7 bases, with 11 bases between the two germline ends. CDR1 and CDR2 (germline): SGHRS, YFSETQ.